These T cell receptor beta chains were read from a single sample in a study of blood T cells in healthy people across ages. TCRdb reanalysed the 5' RACE reads using MiXCR and keeps one entry per CDR3 protein. The table includes approximately 600,000 distinct CDR3 sequences, under 70% detected once. The sequenced sample consisted of blood. All receptors come from a man aged 55 to 69 in good health. CDR3s include the opening cysteine and the closing phenylalanine or tryptophan. The D gene is left open where the match is weak. Size tells how often a clone was seen (once, few, many) or the class of an expanded clone, and some rows leave it out.

abundance	d_gene	v_gene	j_gene	len	CDR3aa	CDR3nt
-	TRBD2	TRBV12-3/TRBV12-4	TRBJ2-1	16	CASTLPRRGGVDEQFF	TGTGCCAGCACCTTGCCGAGGCGGGGGGGAGTCGATGAGCAGTTCTTC
-	-	TRBV5-1	TRBJ2-1	12	CASGSSYNEQFF	TGCGCCAGCGGGAGCTCCTACAATGAGCAGTTCTTC
-	-	TRBV12-5	TRBJ2-2	15	CASGLDGLNTGELFF	TGTGCTAGTGGTTTGGACGGACTGAACACCGGGGAGCTGTTTTTT
-	-	TRBV10-3	TRBJ2-5	12	CAISEPSEEQYF	TGTGCCATCAGTGAGCCCTCCGAGGAGCAGTACTTC
few	-	TRBV15	TRBJ1-2	17	CATSRELGPDLNYGYTF	TGTGCCACCAGCAGAGAATTGGGCCCAGACCTAAACTATGGCTACACCTTC
-	TRBD1	TRBV7-8	TRBJ2-7	15	CASTDRALGSYEQYF	TGTGCCAGCACCGACAGGGCCCTCGGATCCTACGAGCAGTACTTC
-	-	TRBV7-2	TRBJ2-2	17	CASSLTGGGVGTGELFF	TGTGCCAGCAGCTTAACGGGGGGCGGGGTAGGAACCGGGGAGCTGTTTTTT
-	TRBD2	TRBV9	TRBJ2-7	14	CASSAAGSHNEQYF	TGTGCCAGCAGCGCAGCGGGGTCACACAATGAGCAGTACTTC
-	TRBD2	TRBV3-1	TRBJ2-1	16	CASSQASGGFHNEQFF	TGTGCCAGCAGCCAAGCAAGCGGGGGGTTCCACAATGAGCAGTTCTTC
few	-	TRBV12-3/TRBV12-4	TRBJ2-3	13	CASSLRTTDTQYF	TGTGCCAGCAGTTTGAGAACCACAGATACGCAGTATTTT
-	TRBD2	TRBV12-3/TRBV12-4	TRBJ2-6	17	CVSSTSGYSSGANVLTF	TGTGTCAGCAGTACTAGCGGCTATAGCTCTGGGGCCAACGTCCTGACTTTC
-	-	TRBV6-5	TRBJ2-2	16	CASSLRDTANTGELFF	TGTGCCAGCAGTCTCCGGGACACCGCGAACACCGGGGAGCTGTTTTTT
-	TRBD1	TRBV20-1	TRBJ1-2	12	CSAQDRADGYTF	TGCAGTGCCCAGGACAGGGCAGATGGCTACACCTTC
-	-	TRBV2	TRBJ2-7	14	CASRRTVGSYEQYF	TGTGCCAGCAGGAGGACTGTCGGGTCCTACGAGCAGTACTTC
-	-	TRBV20-1	TRBJ1-5	17	CSARLARERVSNQPQHF	TGCAGTGCTAGATTGGCCAGGGAAAGGGTTAGCAATCAGCCCCAGCATTTT
-	TRBD2	TRBV7-9	TRBJ2-1	14	CASSTTSGYNEQFF	TGTGCCAGCAGCACCACTAGCGGGTACAATGAGCAGTTCTTC
once	TRBD2	TRBV10-1	TRBJ2-2	15	CASSGRLAGSGELFF	TGCGCCAGCAGTGGGAGACTAGCGGGGTCCGGGGAGCTGTTTTTT
few	TRBD1	TRBV10-3	TRBJ1-2	13	CAISGQGLLGYTF	TGTGCCATCAGCGGACAGGGTCTTCTGGGCTACACCTTC
few	TRBD1	TRBV20-1	TRBJ1-2	11	CSAGTDSGYTF	TGCAGTGCTGGGACAGATAGTGGCTACACCTTC
-	-	TRBV7-2	TRBJ2-3	16	CASSLRGRGNTDTQYF	TGTGCCAGCAGCTTAAGGGGGCGGGGGAACACAGATACGCAGTATTTT
-	-	TRBV6-6	TRBJ2-7	15	CASSYSNDPYYEQYF	TGTGCCAGCAGTTACTCGAATGACCCCTACTACGAGCAGTACTTC
-	TRBD1	TRBV5-6	TRBJ1-2	13	CASSSTGAYGYTF	TGTGCCAGCAGTTCGACAGGGGCCTATGGCTACACCTTC
-	TRBD2	TRBV29-1	TRBJ2-5	18	CSGQGSLLAGAVQETQYF	TGCAGCGGACAGGGGAGTCTTCTAGCGGGGGCTGTACAAGAGACCCAGTACTTC
-	-	TRBV27	TRBJ2-1	15	CASRSLGSGHNGQFF	TGTGCCAGCCGTTCCCTCGGTAGCGGACACAATGGGCAGTTCTTC
-	-	TRBV20-1	TRBJ2-1	14	CSASRQGPYNEQFF	TGCAGTGCTAGTCGGCAGGGGCCGTACAATGAGCAGTTCTTC
many	TRBD1	TRBV12-3/TRBV12-4	TRBJ2-3	15	CASSRGQGSTDTQYF	TGTGCCAGCAGTCGCGGACAGGGGAGCACAGATACGCAGTATTTT
few	-	TRBV27	TRBJ2-1	13	CASSLSGRAEQFF	TGTGCCAGCAGTTTATCGGGGCGGGCCGAGCAGTTCTTC
-	-	TRBV7-2	TRBJ2-2	15	CASSLRATNTGELFF	TGTGCCAGCAGCTTACGGGCGACTAACACCGGGGAGCTGTTTTTT
-	TRBD2	TRBV20-1	TRBJ2-1	16	CSASTSGGVWGNEQFF	TGCAGTGCTAGTACTAGCGGGGGGGTCTGGGGCAATGAGCAGTTCTTC
-	TRBD2	TRBV28	TRBJ2-3	14	CASADGAGTDTQYF	TGTGCCAGCGCCGACGGAGCGGGGACAGATACGCAGTATTTT
few	TRBD2	TRBV20-1	TRBJ2-1	18	CSARGLGGLGGAYNEQFF	TGCAGTGCTAGAGGATTAGGGGGACTCGGGGGGGCCTACAATGAGCAGTTCTTC
-	-	TRBV7-9	TRBJ2-3	16	CASSPTPLSITDTQYF	TGTGCCAGCAGCCCCACCCCGCTCTCAATCACAGATACGCAGTATTTT
few	-	TRBV6-6	TRBJ2-5	15	CASSYAAGTQETQYF	TGTGCCAGCAGTTATGCGGCAGGGACCCAAGAGACCCAGTACTTC
few	TRBD2	TRBV12-3/TRBV12-4	TRBJ2-1	12	CASSLRLAGRFF	TGTGCCAGCAGTCTTCGACTAGCGGGGAGGTTCTTC